The 7 T cell receptor beta chains in this list originate from one sample, sequenced in a study of beta chain features in type 1 diabetes. cDNA synthesis used the whole RNA isolate, giving expressed TCRB sequences. Using immunoSEQ multiplex PCR, the repertoire was profiled, and TCRdb retains in-frame clones only, with some absent. Of some 900,000 clones listed, about a sixth are singletons. Sample: naive CD4+ T cells from blood. The receptors originated from a woman aged 18-29 years in good health.

This clone has just a few counts. This chain links TRBV6-5 with TRBJ2-5; no definite D call. Germline assignment: CDR1 MNHEY and CDR2 SVGAGI. CDR3 size: 14 residues. The V end was cut by 7 bases, the J end by 5 bases, with 17 bases between. The CDR3 nucleotides read TGTGCCAGCAAGGCCGGGTCCCTCGGGGAGACCCAGTACTTC. Translated: CASKAGSLGETQYF.

The CDR3 sequence: CASSLATVPYEQYF. DNA of the CDR3: TGCGCCAGCAGCTTAGCGACAGTACCTTACGAGCAGTACTTC. The rearrangement links TRBV5-1 to TRBJ2-7; D may be TRBD1 (5 bases). Trimming left V 2 bases short and J 4 bases short, with 13 bases between. The CDR3 runs to 14 residues. The germline V gene has CDR1 SGHRS and CDR2 YFSETQ.

The table lists this clone with a few counts. This chain uses TRBV7-2 with TRBJ1-2; D gene uncertain. The V gene lost 5 bases and the J gene lost 7 bases, with 8 bases spanning the gap. The CDR3 length is 11 residues. CDR1 SGHTA and CDR2 FQGNSA come from the germline V gene. The CDR3 nucleotides read TGTGCCAGCAGCCCCCTTCGTGGCTACACCTTC. Amino acids: CASSPLRGYTF.

The CDR3 bases are TGCGCCAGCAGCCAGGGCACTCGGCATCAGCCCCAGCATTTT. This gives the protein CASSQGTRHQPQHF. The chain carries TRBV4-3 and TRBJ1-5; no definite D call. V was cut by 3 bases and J by 5 bases, with 11 bases left in between. CDR1 is LGHNA, CDR2 YSLEER, per germline. The CDR3 has 14 amino acids.

This chain connects TRBV9 to TRBJ2-1, with D uncertain. Germline lookup yields CDR1 SGDLS and CDR2 YYNGEE. V was shortened by 4 bases and J by 0 bases, with 11 bases between the two germline ends. The CDR3 contains 15 residues. CDR3 amino acids: CASSHNLSSYNEQFF. CDR3 nucleotide sequence: TGTGCCAGCAGCCACAACCTAAGCTCCTACAATGAGCAGTTCTTC.

Concerning this clone: Mismatch with germline at one junction end may stem from a read error. This chain joins TRBV5-1 and TRBJ2-3, with D tentatively TRBD2 (5 bases). Germline V gene lookup returns CDR1 SGHRS and CDR2 YFSETQ. The CDR3 spans 13 residues. The CDR3 region has the DNA TGCGCCGGCAGCTTGGAGGGCACAGATACGCAGTATTTT. This gives the protein CAGSLEGTDTQYF.

The rearrangement joins TRBV2 to TRBJ2-5, with D uncertain. The DNA end lines up better with TRBJ2-7; the J call may be wrong. Germline CDR1 reads SNHLY; CDR2 reads FYNNEI. The length of the CDR3 is 12 residues. The CDR3 spells CASSEVVYEQYF. CDR3 in DNA: TGTGCCAGCAGTGAAGTTGTCTACGAGCAGTACTTC.